A selection of T cell receptor beta chains follows, all from one sample in a study of human T cells and chemical hapten exposure. TCRdb re-called the RACE reads through MiXCR, storing one row per CDR3 protein. The table shows roughly 71,000 distinct CDR3 sequences, with under 7.5% occurring only once. Material: whole blood. These receptors all stem from a female donor in good health. Some clones in this sample may be carry-over from other donors' samples. CDR3s include the opening cysteine and the closing phenylalanine or tryptophan. D genes are given only for firm matches. The size field is filled for only some rows; it gives once, few, many or a size class.

V gene: TRBV24-1
D gene: -
J gene: TRBJ2-2
clone size: many
CDR3 DNA: TGTGCCACCAGTGGCCGGGGAGGGAACACCGGGGAGCTGTTTTTT
CDR3 protein: CATSGRGGNTGELFF

V gene: TRBV5-1
D gene: -
J gene: TRBJ2-4
clone size: few
CDR3 DNA: -
CDR3 protein: CASSLSGRAKNIQYF

V gene: TRBV6-2/TRBV6-3
D gene: TRBD2
J gene: TRBJ2-3
clone size: -
CDR3 DNA: TGTGCCAGCAGTTCAACTAGCGGGTTACCAGATACGCAGTATTTT
CDR3 protein: CASSSTSGLPDTQYF

V gene: TRBV5-1
D gene: -
J gene: TRBJ2-1
clone size: many
CDR3 DNA: TGCGCCAGCAGCAATTATCTAGCGCCCGAAAGGAATGAGCAGTTCTTC
CDR3 protein: CASSNYLAPERNEQFF

V gene: TRBV29-1
D gene: TRBD2
J gene: TRBJ2-6
clone size: few
CDR3 DNA: TGCAGCGTTGAAGATGCGACACCGGGACTAGAATCTTTTGGGGCCAACGTCCTGACTTTC
CDR3 protein: CSVEDATPGLESFGANVLTF

V gene: TRBV29-1
D gene: TRBD1
J gene: TRBJ2-1
clone size: few
CDR3 DNA: TGCAGCGTTGGGGACAGGGACCCCAATGAGCAGTTCTTC
CDR3 protein: CSVGDRDPNEQFF

V gene: TRBV30
D gene: -
J gene: TRBJ1-1
clone size: many
CDR3 DNA: TGTGCCTGGAGTGTACGTTGGCACCAAGGAGGGACTGAAGCTTTCTTT
CDR3 protein: CAWSVRWHQGGTEAFF

V gene: TRBV5-6
D gene: -
J gene: TRBJ2-5
clone size: many
CDR3 DNA: TGTGCCAGCAGCTTATTGGAGGGTTGGCAAGAGACCCAGTACTTC
CDR3 protein: CASSLLEGWQETQYF

V gene: TRBV20-1
D gene: -
J gene: TRBJ2-4
clone size: many
CDR3 DNA: TGCAGTGCTGTGAAAAACATTCAGTACTTC
CDR3 protein: CSAVKNIQYF

V gene: TRBV28
D gene: -
J gene: TRBJ2-7
clone size: few
CDR3 DNA: TGTGCCAGCTCTCCTTCACTCAGGGTGAGCTCCTACGAGCAGTACTTC
CDR3 protein: CASSPSLRVSSYEQYF

V gene: TRBV7-3
D gene: -
J gene: TRBJ2-7
clone size: -
CDR3 DNA: TGTGCCCCGTCTTGGCCCGCCGACTACGAGCAGTACTTC
CDR3 protein: CAPSWPADYEQYF

V gene: TRBV6-5
D gene: -
J gene: TRBJ1-2
clone size: many
CDR3 DNA: TGTGCCAGCAGGAACAGGGATCGAGCCTATGGCTACACCTTC
CDR3 protein: CASRNRDRAYGYTF

V gene: TRBV29-1
D gene: TRBD1
J gene: TRBJ1-1
clone size: medium-sized
CDR3 DNA: TGCAGCGCCGACAGGGAGGACACTGAAGCTTTCTTT
CDR3 protein: CSADREDTEAFF

V gene: TRBV28
D gene: -
J gene: TRBJ2-7
clone size: few
CDR3 DNA: TGTGCCAGCAGTTTCGGAGGGACATCCGATTACGAGCAGTACTTC
CDR3 protein: CASSFGGTSDYEQYF

V gene: TRBV27
D gene: -
J gene: TRBJ1-6
clone size: many
CDR3 DNA: TGTGCCAGCAGGTCCTTGGGTTCACCCCTCCACTTT
CDR3 protein: CASRSLGSPLHF

V gene: TRBV7-2
D gene: -
J gene: TRBJ2-7
clone size: -
CDR3 DNA: TGTGCCAGCAGCTTCGGGGGAGGCCCCTACGAGCAGTACTTC
CDR3 protein: CASSFGGGPYEQYF

V gene: TRBV14
D gene: -
J gene: TRBJ1-1
clone size: -
CDR3 DNA: TGTGCCAGCAGCCACCTGAAGAACACTGAAGCTTTCTTT
CDR3 protein: CASSHLKNTEAFF

V gene: TRBV10-3
D gene: -
J gene: TRBJ2-3
clone size: -
CDR3 DNA: TGTGCCATCAGTGAGTCCGCCGGGGCAAGAGATACGCAGTATTTT
CDR3 protein: CAISESAGARDTQYF

V gene: TRBV29-1
D gene: -
J gene: TRBJ2-1
clone size: many
CDR3 DNA: TGCAGCGCCCCGACAGGAGATGAGCAGTTCTTC
CDR3 protein: CSAPTGDEQFF

V gene: TRBV30
D gene: TRBD2
J gene: TRBJ2-3
clone size: medium-sized
CDR3 DNA: TGTGCCTGGAGTAACCAATGGACTAGCGGGAGGACAGATACGCAGTATTTT
CDR3 protein: CAWSNQWTSGRTDTQYF

V gene: TRBV6-5
D gene: TRBD2
J gene: TRBJ2-6
clone size: many
CDR3 DNA: TGTGCCAGCAGTTACCAAGCGGGAGCGTTCTCTGGGGCCAACGTCCTGACTTTC
CDR3 protein: CASSYQAGAFSGANVLTF

V gene: TRBV28
D gene: TRBD2
J gene: TRBJ2-7
clone size: few
CDR3 DNA: TGTGCCAGCAGTCCGGGGACTAGCGGGAGGCGCGAGCAGTACTTC
CDR3 protein: CASSPGTSGRREQYF

V gene: TRBV4-3
D gene: -
J gene: TRBJ1-5
clone size: few
CDR3 DNA: TGCGCCAGCAGCCAAGATTGGGGAGGCAATCAGCCCCAGCATTTT
CDR3 protein: CASSQDWGGNQPQHF

V gene: TRBV7-6
D gene: TRBD2
J gene: TRBJ2-3
clone size: many
CDR3 DNA: TGTGCCAGCAGCTTAGCGGGGACTAGCAACACAGATACGCAGTATTTT
CDR3 protein: CASSLAGTSNTDTQYF

V gene: TRBV28
D gene: TRBD1
J gene: TRBJ2-7
clone size: medium-sized
CDR3 DNA: TGTGCCAGCAGATCAGGCAGGGGGCTTTACGAGCAGTACTTC
CDR3 protein: CASRSGRGLYEQYF

V gene: TRBV20-1
D gene: -
J gene: TRBJ1-3
clone size: -
CDR3 DNA: TGCAGTGCCCTTACGGATCGTTTGACTGGAAACACCATATATTTT
CDR3 protein: CSALTDRLTGNTIYF

V gene: TRBV10-3
D gene: -
J gene: TRBJ1-2
clone size: -
CDR3 DNA: TGTGCCATCAGAGCTCAGGGACTTAACTATGGCTACACCTTC
CDR3 protein: CAIRAQGLNYGYTF

V gene: TRBV15
D gene: -
J gene: TRBJ2-2
clone size: -
CDR3 DNA: TGTGCCACCAGCTCAGGTGCCGGGGAGCTGTTTTTT
CDR3 protein: CATSSGAGELFF

V gene: TRBV18
D gene: -
J gene: TRBJ2-3
clone size: -
CDR3 DNA: TGTGCCAGCTCACCACCTAACGCACGGTCCACAGATACGCAGTATTTT
CDR3 protein: CASSPPNARSTDTQYF

V gene: TRBV6-1
D gene: TRBD1
J gene: TRBJ1-1
clone size: many
CDR3 DNA: TGTGCCAGCAGTGAAGCTACAGGGGCAGAAGCTTTCTTT
CDR3 protein: CASSEATGAEAFF

V gene: TRBV20-1
D gene: -
J gene: TRBJ1-5
clone size: many
CDR3 DNA: TGCAGTGCTAGAGAGTTGCCTAAGGTAGTCCATTTT
CDR3 protein: CSARELPKVVHF

V gene: TRBV3-1
D gene: -
J gene: TRBJ1-1
clone size: -
CDR3 DNA: TGTGCCAGCAGCCAGTTTGATTTGAACACTGAAGCTTTCTTT
CDR3 protein: CASSQFDLNTEAFF

V gene: TRBV9
D gene: TRBD2
J gene: TRBJ2-1
clone size: -
CDR3 DNA: TGTGCCAGCAGCGTAGCGGGAGGCAACCATGAGCAGTTCTTC
CDR3 protein: CASSVAGGNHEQFF

V gene: TRBV5-1
D gene: TRBD2
J gene: TRBJ2-3
clone size: few
CDR3 DNA: TGCGCCACCGGAGCGGGAGGTCCCCGCTCGGATACGCAGTATTTT
CDR3 protein: CATGAGGPRSDTQYF

V gene: TRBV12-3/TRBV12-4
D gene: TRBD1
J gene: TRBJ1-2
clone size: -
CDR3 DNA: TGTGCCAGCAGTTTAAGGACAGGGTTGAACTATGGCTACACCTTC
CDR3 protein: CASSLRTGLNYGYTF

V gene: TRBV28
D gene: -
J gene: TRBJ2-3
clone size: -
CDR3 DNA: TGTGCCAGCAGTTTTTTTGATCCCGGAAGCACAGATACGCAGTATTTT
CDR3 protein: CASSFFDPGSTDTQYF

V gene: TRBV20-1
D gene: -
J gene: TRBJ1-6
clone size: many
CDR3 DNA: TGCAGAAGAACCCAAGGTCATAATTCACCCCTCCACTTT
CDR3 protein: CRRTQGHNSPLHF

V gene: TRBV7-2
D gene: -
J gene: TRBJ2-3
clone size: many
CDR3 DNA: TGTGCCAGCAGCTTAGCAGCAGATACGCAGTATTTT
CDR3 protein: CASSLAADTQYF

V gene: TRBV7-2
D gene: -
J gene: TRBJ2-3
clone size: few
CDR3 DNA: TGTGCCAGCAGCTTGGGAACTGGGGCAGGCACAGATACGCAGTATTTT
CDR3 protein: CASSLGTGAGTDTQYF

V gene: TRBV28
D gene: TRBD1
J gene: TRBJ1-2
clone size: few
CDR3 DNA: TGTGCCAGCAGTCCAGGGACAGGCGGCTACACCTTC
CDR3 protein: CASSPGTGGYTF

V gene: TRBV14
D gene: -
J gene: TRBJ1-1
clone size: -
CDR3 DNA: TGTGCCAGCAGCCCCCACTTTCGGGAGATAAACACTGAAGCTTTCTTT
CDR3 protein: CASSPHFREINTEAFF

V gene: TRBV27
D gene: TRBD2
J gene: TRBJ2-3
clone size: -
CDR3 DNA: TGTGCCAGCACCCTCCGTTTAACTAGCGGGATCGCAGATACGCAGTATTTT
CDR3 protein: CASTLRLTSGIADTQYF

V gene: TRBV5-4
D gene: TRBD1
J gene: TRBJ2-2
clone size: -
CDR3 DNA: TGTGCCAGCAGCTTAGGGCAGACGGGACAGGGAATCACCGGGGAGCTGTTTTTT
CDR3 protein: CASSLGQTGQGITGELFF

V gene: TRBV20-1
D gene: TRBD1
J gene: TRBJ1-1
clone size: many
CDR3 DNA: TGCAGTGCTAGCCCCGGGACAGGTCCCACTGAAGCTTTCTTT
CDR3 protein: CSASPGTGPTEAFF

V gene: TRBV4-2
D gene: TRBD1
J gene: TRBJ2-7
clone size: few
CDR3 DNA: TGTGCCAGCAGCCAGAACAGGGGCTACGAGCAGTACTTC
CDR3 protein: CASSQNRGYEQYF

V gene: TRBV2
D gene: TRBD1
J gene: TRBJ2-7
clone size: -
CDR3 DNA: TGTGCCAGCAGTGGGACAGGGGAGGCCTACGAGCAGTACTTC
CDR3 protein: CASSGTGEAYEQYF